Listed below are T cell receptor beta chains from one sample, sequenced in a study of beta chain features in type 1 diabetes. Profiled with immunoSEQ multiplex PCR; TCRdb holds only in-frame clones, not every one. Here the sample spans 430,000 or so clones, 11% being singletons. Material: naive CD4+ T cells from blood. These receptors were obtained from a woman under 30 in good health. CDR3s include the opening cysteine and the closing phenylalanine or tryptophan. A D gene is named only where the DNA matches it firmly. The size of a clone is reported for some rows only, either as once, few or many, or as a class for expanded clones.

V: TRBV7-8
D: -
size: -
J: TRBJ2-7
CDR3: CASSLAETTYEQYF
DNA: TGTGCCAGCAGCTTAGCGGAGACCACCTACGAGCAGTACTTC

V: TRBV7-8
D: -
size: -
J: TRBJ1-2
CDR3: CASSLAGVQPAYGYTF
DNA: TGTGCCAGCAGCTTAGCTGGGGTCCAACCGGCCTATGGCTACACCTTC

V: TRBV11-3
D: TRBD1
size: few
J: TRBJ1-2
CDR3: CASSPRDRGSYGYTF
DNA: TGTGCCAGCAGCCCAAGGGACAGGGGAAGCTATGGCTACACCTTC

V: TRBV29-1
D: -
size: -
J: TRBJ1-4
CDR3: CSVLGGETNEKLFF
DNA: TGCAGCGTTTTAGGGGGGGAGACTAATGAAAAACTGTTTTTT

V: TRBV2
D: -
size: few
J: TRBJ2-1
CDR3: CASRRANEQFF
DNA: TGTGCCAGCAGAAGGGCCAATGAGCAGTTCTTC

V: TRBV6-1
D: TRBD2
size: few
J: TRBJ2-1
CDR3: CASSEVRREYNEQFF
DNA: TGTGCCAGCAGTGAAGTCCGGCGGGAGTACAATGAGCAGTTCTTC

V: TRBV7-9
D: -
size: -
J: TRBJ1-2
CDR3: CASSRTPGLGYTF
DNA: TGTGCCAGCAGCCGAACCCCCGGGCTTGGCTACACCTTC

V: TRBV5-1
D: TRBD2
size: -
J: TRBJ2-3
CDR3: CASSLGLAGASTDTQYF
DNA: TGCGCCAGCAGCTTGGGACTAGCGGGCGCCAGCACAGATACGCAGTATTTT

V: TRBV21-1
D: -
size: few
J: TRBJ2-5
CDR3: CASSKVASTQETQYF
DNA: TGTGCCAGCAGCAAAGTCGCTAGCACCCAGGAGACCCAGTACTTC

V: TRBV2
D: -
size: -
J: TRBJ2-1
CDR3: CASSGIIQETWFF
DNA: TGTGCCAGCAGCGGTATTATACAGGAAACGTGGTTCTTC

V: TRBV7-2
D: TRBD2
size: -
J: TRBJ2-5
CDR3: CASSRTSGTTRETQYF
DNA: TGTGCCAGCAGCAGGACTAGCGGGACCACCCGCGAGACCCAGTACTTC

V: TRBV4-1
D: TRBD1
size: few
J: TRBJ1-1
CDR3: CASSQTGMNTEAFF
DNA: TGCGCCAGCAGCCAGACAGGGATGAACACTGAAGCTTTCTTT

V: TRBV7-2
D: TRBD2
size: -
J: TRBJ2-3
CDR3: CASSPTSGSGTDTQYF
DNA: TGTGCCAGCAGCCCTACTAGCGGGAGTGGCACAGATACGCAGTATTTT

V: TRBV6-6
D: TRBD1
size: -
J: TRBJ1-1
CDR3: CASNQGQSYQLGAFF
DNA: TGTGCCAGCAACCAGGGACAGTCTTATCAGTTGGGAGCTTTCTTT

V: TRBV28
D: -
size: few
J: TRBJ2-1
CDR3: CASSRPGPRYNEQFF
DNA: TGTGCCAGCAGTCGTCCGGGACCGCGCTACAATGAGCAGTTCTTC

V: TRBV5-6
D: TRBD1
size: few
J: TRBJ2-7
CDR3: CASTIRGQGPYEQYF
DNA: TGTGCCAGCACCATAAGAGGACAGGGTCCCTACGAGCAGTACTTC

V: TRBV7-2
D: -
size: -
J: TRBJ2-3
CDR3: CASSFKGPKDTQYF
DNA: TGTGCCAGCAGCTTCAAGGGCCCAAAGGATACGCAGTATTTT

V: TRBV18
D: -
size: -
J: TRBJ1-4
CDR3: CASSHGVTATNEKLFF
DNA: TGTGCCAGCTCACACGGGGTGACAGCGACTAATGAAAAACTGTTTTTT

V: TRBV7-2
D: -
size: -
J: TRBJ1-1
CDR3: CASKPGPRPGEAFF
DNA: TGTGCCAGCAAACCTGGACCCCGGCCTGGGGAAGCTTTCTTT

V: TRBV2
D: -
size: -
J: TRBJ2-1
CDR3: CASTVDFNEQFF
DNA: TGTGCCAGCACGGTGGATTTCAATGAGCAGTTCTTC

V: TRBV7-2
D: TRBD2
size: -
J: TRBJ2-1
CDR3: CASSPGTTSYNEQFF
DNA: TGTGCCAGCAGCCCCGGGACTACCTCCTACAATGAGCAGTTCTTC

V: TRBV7-2
D: -
size: -
J: TRBJ2-5
CDR3: CASSVGRLYQETQYF
DNA: TGTGCCAGCAGCGTGGGGCGGTTGTACCAAGAGACCCAGTACTTC

V: TRBV2
D: -
size: -
J: TRBJ2-3
CDR3: CASRPGPLDTQYF
DNA: TGTGCCAGCAGACCAGGGCCCCTAGATACGCAGTATTTT

V: TRBV29-1
D: -
size: few
J: TRBJ1-3
CDR3: CSVTGRAGNTIYF
DNA: TGCAGCGTTACAGGACGGGCCGGAAACACCATATATTTT

V: TRBV2
D: -
size: -
J: TRBJ1-1
CDR3: CASQGQLDTEAFF
DNA: TGTGCCAGCCAGGGTCAATTGGACACTGAAGCTTTCTTT

V: TRBV7-9
D: TRBD2
size: -
J: TRBJ2-5
CDR3: CASSRRRGGQETQYF
DNA: TGTGCCAGCAGCCGTAGGCGGGGGGGCCAAGAGACCCAGTACTTC

V: TRBV4-2
D: TRBD2
size: few
J: TRBJ2-1
CDR3: CASSQEWGAGGRVSYNEQFF
DNA: TGTGCCAGCAGCCAAGAATGGGGAGCGGGAGGACGCGTCTCCTACAATGAGCAGTTCTTC

V: TRBV4-3
D: -
size: -
J: TRBJ2-3
CDR3: CASSQFADTQYF
DNA: TGCGCCAGCAGCCAATTTGCAGATACGCAGTATTTT

V: TRBV9
D: -
size: once
J: TRBJ2-7
CDR3: CASSPRRAASYEQYF
DNA: TGTGCCAGCAGCCCCAGGAGGGCAGCCTCCTACGAGCAGTACTTC

V: TRBV2
D: TRBD1
size: -
J: TRBJ2-5
CDR3: CASRTGTGVQETQYF
DNA: TGTGCCAGCAGGACCGGGACAGGGGTACAAGAGACCCAGTACTTC

V: TRBV2
D: -
size: few
J: TRBJ2-2
CDR3: CASREYTGELFF
DNA: TGTGCCAGCAGGGAGTACACCGGGGAGCTGTTTTTT

V: TRBV5-6
D: TRBD2
size: few
J: TRBJ2-7
CDR3: CASSLRGTSGRTEQYF
DNA: TGTGCCAGCAGCTTGAGAGGCACTAGCGGGAGGACCGAGCAGTACTTC

V: TRBV29-1
D: TRBD2
size: -
J: TRBJ2-3
CDR3: CSVVGAGGRTDTQYF
DNA: TGCAGCGTTGTCGGAGCGGGGGGCCGCACAGATACGCAGTATTTT

V: TRBV18
D: -
size: -
J: TRBJ1-1
CDR3: CASSPRGKFDTEAFF
DNA: TGTGCCAGCTCACCACGTGGGAAATTCGACACTGAAGCTTTCTTT

V: TRBV4-3
D: TRBD2
size: few
J: TRBJ2-3
CDR3: CASSQATLAGGPDTQYF
DNA: TGCGCCAGCAGCCAGGCAACCCTAGCGGGAGGGCCAGATACGCAGTATTTT

V: TRBV7-6
D: -
size: -
J: TRBJ2-3
CDR3: CASSQTSDTQYF
DNA: TGTGCCAGCAGCCAGACATCCGATACGCAGTATTTT

V: TRBV7-9
D: -
size: -
J: TRBJ2-7
CDR3: CASSHPLPRTAYEQYF
DNA: TGTGCCAGCAGTCATCCCCTCCCAAGGACGGCCTACGAGCAGTACTTC

V: TRBV2
D: -
size: few
J: TRBJ2-3
CDR3: CASSVVDTQYF
DNA: TGTGCCAGCAGTGTAGTCGATACGCAGTATTTT

V: TRBV2
D: -
size: -
J: TRBJ1-2
CDR3: CASIRPSERNYGYTF
DNA: TGTGCCAGCATACGGCCCAGTGAGCGAAACTATGGCTACACCTTC

V: TRBV25-1
D: -
size: few
J: TRBJ1-2
CDR3: CASSEPGIHYGYTF
DNA: TGTGCCAGCAGTGAACCAGGGATCCACTATGGCTACACCTTC

V: TRBV4-3
D: -
size: -
J: TRBJ2-1
CDR3: CAINWAQYNEQFF
DNA: TGCGCCATAAATTGGGCACAATACAATGAGCAGTTCTTC

V: TRBV9
D: -
size: few
J: TRBJ1-2
CDR3: CASTPGGTNYGYTF
DNA: TGTGCCAGCACCCCCGGGGGGACTAACTATGGCTACACCTTC